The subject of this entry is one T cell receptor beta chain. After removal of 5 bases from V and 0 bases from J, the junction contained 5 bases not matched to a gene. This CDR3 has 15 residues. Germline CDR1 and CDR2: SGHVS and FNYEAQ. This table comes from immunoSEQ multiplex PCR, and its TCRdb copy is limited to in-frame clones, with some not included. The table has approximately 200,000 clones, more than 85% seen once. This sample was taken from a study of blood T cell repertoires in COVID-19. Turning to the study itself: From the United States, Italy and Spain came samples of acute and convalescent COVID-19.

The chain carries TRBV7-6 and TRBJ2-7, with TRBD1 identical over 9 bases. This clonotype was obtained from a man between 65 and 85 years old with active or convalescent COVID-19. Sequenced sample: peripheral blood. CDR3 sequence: CASSLGTGNSYEQYF. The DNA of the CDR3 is TGTGCCAGCAGCCTAGGGACAGGGAACTCCTACGAGCAGTACTTC.